This TCR beta chain was observed in a study of technical replicates of blood from several donors (dated by TCRdb to about 2017). Comments on this clone: The antigen this receptor binds is unknown. Per-base quality was not reported, and no clone a single base away is much larger than it.

There are 15 amino acids in the CDR3, from cysteine to phenylalanine inclusive. CDR3 DNA only is kept here, 45 bases in frame from base 1. Cut back by 2 bases and 3 bases, the V and J ends lie 13 bases apart. CDR1 ENHRY and CDR2 SYGVKD were looked up in the germline V gene. The method behind the library was the immunoSEQ multiplex PCR assay. As stored in TCRdb, this immuneACCESS dataset retains in-frame rearrangements with V and J assigned. A fraction of the clones does not appear; measured against another copy, unresolved V genes explain less than half of the discrepancy, and the remainder lacks a known reason. The sample table lists approximately 80,000 clones, about 98% of them with a count of one. Of the sample, around 0.15% falls within the top ten clones.

The TCR was taken from a human donor in good health. The sample comprised T cells isolated from PBMCs. The rearranged chain carries TRBV10-3 and TRBJ1-1; the D gene is unclear. The CDR3 amino acid sequence is: CAISEVGLSDTEAFF. In nucleotides, the sequence is TGTGCCATCAGTGAGGTGGGCCTCTCAGACACTGAAGCTTTCTTT.